The 20 T cell receptor beta chains below come from one sample, sequenced in a study of shared clonotypes between healthy human individuals. Sequenced by immunoSEQ multiplex PCR; TCRdb stores in-frame clones only, minus some. Of roughly 2 million clones listed, 90% to 95% are singletons. The sequenced sample consisted of naive CD4+ T cells sorted from blood. Subset defined: CD45RA+ positively selected. The receptors were gathered from a man between 18 and 35 years old in good health.

The chain employs TRBV28 and TRBJ2-1; 8 nucleotides line up with TRBD1. V gave up 7 bases and J gave up 4 bases; unmatched junction bases: 6. The CDR3 covers 14 residues. The germline V gene encodes CDR1 MDHEN and CDR2 SYDVKM. CDR3: CASIPGQVYNEQFF. DNA for the CDR3: TGTGCCAGCATCCCGGGACAGGTATACAATGAGCAGTTCTTC.

This clone was observed a single time. The V gene is TRBV19, the J gene TRBJ1-2; D is uncertain. In germline, CDR1 is LNHDA, CDR2 SQIVND (reference sequence). CDR3 length equals 12 residues. Trimming took off 3 bases at V and 3 bases at J, with 5 bases between the two ends. The CDR3 spells CASSIADYGYTF. The CDR3 DNA sequence: TGTGCCAGTAGTATCGCTGACTATGGCTACACCTTC.

The chain links TRBV7-9 to TRBJ1-2; possibly TRBD1 for D (5 bases). This CDR3 region has 14 residues. With 2 bases removed from V and 7 bases from J, the gap between germline ends came to 14 bases. Germline CDR1 is SEHNR and CDR2 is FQNEAQ (reference sequence). The CDR3 sequence is CASSLRVSGSGYTF. CDR3 bases: TGTGCCAGCAGCTTAAGAGTGTCAGGGTCTGGCTACACCTTC.

The chain recombines TRBV6-1 with TRBJ1-5; 10 nucleotides agree with TRBD1. Germline loops: CDR1 MNHNS, CDR2 SASEGT. The CDR3 runs 18 residues. The ends lost 2 bases at V and 5 bases at J; junction bases unmatched: 12. CDR3 in amino acids: CASSESSGTGVFYQPQHF. CDR3 DNA: TGTGCCAGCAGTGAATCATCCGGGACAGGGGTGTTTTATCAGCCCCAGCATTTT.

V and J are TRBV5-4 and TRBJ2-3, with D possibly called TRBD1 or TRBD2 (6 bases each). Per the germline V gene, CDR1 is SGHNT and CDR2 is YYREEE (reference sequence). Between the trimmed V and J ends, which lost 1 base and 4 bases, there was a span of 16 bases. The CDR3 covers 16 residues. The CDR3 here is CASSLPGWGAADTQYF. For the CDR3, the DNA is TGTGCCAGCAGCTTGCCGGGTTGGGGGGCCGCAGATACGCAGTATTTT.

The rearrangement links TRBV29-1 to TRBJ2-5; TRBD1 might be the D (5 bases). The CDR3 is made up of 13 amino acids. The germline V gene encodes CDR1 SQVTM and CDR2 ANQGSEA. Deletions cut 3 bases from V and 5 bases from J, with 13 bases between. CDR3 in amino acids: CSVDRAGKETQYF. The CDR3 DNA sequence: TGCAGCGTTGATAGGGCAGGGAAGGAGACCCAGTACTTC.

The V gene is TRBV6-7, the J gene TRBJ1-5; D may be TRBD1 (6 bases). TRBV6-7 is designated an ORF whose function remains uncertain. The V gene lost 6 bases and the J gene lost 5 bases, with 14 bases spanning the gap. There are 14 residues in the CDR3. CDR3 coding DNA: TGTGCCAGCAGCTTACGGGACAAGTATCAGCCCCAGCATTTT. Translated: CASSLRDKYQPQHF.

The chain has TRBV5-1 and TRBJ1-3; no reliable D call. The V and J ends lost 4 bases and 8 bases respectively, with 16 bases between them. This CDR3 spans 14 amino acids. Germline-derived CDR1 and CDR2 are SGHRS and YFSETQ. The DNA for the CDR3 is TGCGCCAGCAGCCCGGGAGGGCGCTGGGACACCATATATTTT. Translated: CASSPGGRWDTIYF.

This clone was detected once. V is TRBV5-4 and J is TRBJ2-2; 7 bases match TRBD1. The J segment lost 3 bases and the V segment lost 0 bases, leaving 5 bases of the junction unmatched. The CDR3 consists of 16 residues. Per germline, CDR1 SGHNT and CDR2 YYREEE (reference sequence). In DNA form, the CDR3 reads TGTGCCAGCAGCTTGGTGGTGACAGGGCACACCGGGGAGCTGTTTTTT. As protein: CASSLVVTGHTGELFF. Full variable domain (rest looked up from reference TRBV5-4 and TRBJ2-2): ETGVTQSPTHLIKTRGQQVTLRCSSQSGHNTVSWYQQALGQGPQFIFQYYREEENGRGNFPPRFSGLQFPNYSSELNVNALELDDSALYLCASSLVVTGHTGELFFGEGSRLTVL.

V and J are TRBV30 and TRBJ2-3, with D perhaps given as TRBD1 or TRBD2 (6 bases each). This CDR3 has 13 residues. Germline CDR1 and CDR2: GTSNPN and SVGIG (reference sequence). V gave up 4 bases and J gave up 4 bases, with 12 bases separating them. CDR3 DNA: TGTGCCTGGACAAGGGGGGCAGCAGATACGCAGTATTTT. This codes for CAWTRGAADTQYF. The entire variable domain, with the rest obtained from reference TRBV30 and TRBJ2-3, is as follows: SQTIHQWPATLVQPVGSPLSLECTVEGTSNPNLYWYRQAAGRGLQLLFYSVGIGQISSEVPQNLSASRPQDRQFILSSKKLLLSDSGFYLCAWTRGAADTQYFGPGTRLTVL.

The chain recombines TRBV5-6 with TRBJ1-1, with TRBD1 matching 7 bases. J gave up 1 base and V 4 bases, and 4 bases lay outside the gene matches. Germline V gene data show CDR1 as SGHDT and CDR2 as YYEEEE. There are 14 residues in the CDR3. The CDR3 DNA is TGTGCCAGCAGCATCCAGGGGGAGAACACTGAAGCTTTCTTT. Protein: CASSIQGENTEAFF.

V usage is TRBV7-2 and J usage is TRBJ2-2; 8 nucleotides align to TRBD1. V trimming: 2 bases; J trimming: 6 bases; junction bases outside the gene matches: 2. Looked up from germline, CDR1 is SGHTA and CDR2 is FQGNSA. CDR3 length: 14 amino acids. The CDR3 DNA reads as TGTGCCAGCAGCTTATTACAGGGGGCCGGGGAGCTGTTTTTT. Protein: CASSLLQGAGELFF. Using reference TRBV7-2 and TRBJ2-2 for the parts outside the CDR3, the full variable domain is GAGVSQSPSNKVTEKGKDVELRCDPISGHTALYWYRQSLGQGLEFLIYFQGNSAPDKSGLPSDRFSAERTGGSVSTLTIQRTQQEDSAVYLCASSLLQGAGELFFGEGSRLTVL.

This rearrangement joins TRBV5-8 to TRBJ1-4; 7 positions match TRBD1. The germline gives CDR1 SGHTS, CDR2 YDEGEE. This CDR3 is built from 15 residues. With V trimmed by 2 bases and J by 4 bases, 5 bases remained unmatched. CDR3 residues: CASSLSGQFNEKLFF. CDR3 in DNA: TGTGCCAGCAGCTTATCGGGACAGTTTAATGAAAAACTGTTTTTT.

The chain has TRBV7-3 and TRBJ2-7, with 10 bases that match TRBD1. The CDR3 runs to 14 residues. The germline gives CDR1 SGHTA, CDR2 FQGTGA. The V and J ends lost 2 bases and 6 bases, in that order; junction bases with no gene match: 4. The CDR3 DNA reads TGTGCCAGCAGCTTAGGGGGACAGGGGAGCGAGCAGTACTTC. Translated, it gives CASSLGGQGSEQYF. The variable domain in full, completed from reference TRBV7-3 and TRBJ2-7, reads GAGVSQTPSNKVTEKGKYVELRCDPISGHTALYWYRQSLGQGPEFLIYFQGTGAADDSGLPNDRFFAVRPEGSVSTLKIQRTERGDSAVYLCASSLGGQGSEQYFGPGTRLTVT.

This clone has only a few counts. The chain recombines TRBV16 with TRBJ2-5; 7 positions match TRBD1. The CDR3 loop spans 14 amino acids. The germline V gene has CDR1 KGHSY and CDR2 FQNENV. V trimming: 7 bases; J trimming: 2 bases; junction bases outside the gene matches: 7. The CDR3 region is CASTHRGKQETQYF. The CDR3 DNA sequence: TGTGCCAGCACCCACAGGGGAAAGCAAGAGACCCAGTACTTC.

V usage is TRBV6-5 and J usage is TRBJ1-2, with TRBD1 identical over 12 bases. Germline loops: CDR1 MNHEY, CDR2 SVGAGI. The CDR3 covers 15 residues. After removal of 4 bases from V and 6 bases from J, the junction contained 6 bases not matched to a gene. The CDR3: CASSSGQGARNGYTF. Here the CDR3 DNA reads TGTGCCAGCAGTTCGGGACAGGGGGCGAGAAATGGCTACACCTTC.

This chain uses TRBV14 with TRBJ1-3; tentative D call: TRBD1 (5 bases). The germline V gene encodes CDR1 SGHDN and CDR2 FVKESK. V dropped 0 bases and J dropped 15 bases, with 9 bases sitting between them. The CDR3 is 11 residues long. CDR3 in amino acids: CASSQEQVSYF. The CDR3 region has the DNA TGTGCCAGCAGCCAAGAACAGGTGTCATATTTT.

This chain links TRBV27 with TRBJ2-1; D uncertain. There are 13 residues in the CDR3. Germline V gene lookup returns CDR1 MNHEY and CDR2 SMNVEV (reference sequence). V shed 8 bases and J shed 3 bases, with 11 bases lying between them. The CDR3 protein is CASGDNGYNEQFF. The CDR3 nucleotides are TGTGCCAGCGGAGATAACGGCTACAATGAGCAGTTCTTC.

Points on this clone: This same CDR3 is encoded by further DNA sequences in the sample. This chain connects TRBV6-5 to TRBJ2-5; D not resolved. Trimming took off 2 bases at V and 2 bases at J, with 0 bases between the two ends. Germline loops: CDR1 MNHEY, CDR2 SVGAGI. The CDR3 covers 11 residues. Here the CDR3 DNA reads TGTGCCAGCAGTTACCAAGAGACCCAGTACTTC. Its protein is CASSYQETQYF.

Notes on this clone: The identical CDR3 is also encoded by other nucleotide sequences in the sample. The gene calls are TRBV28 and TRBJ2-7; D gene unclear. Germline CDR1 MDHEN, CDR2 SYDVKM. Between the trimmed V and J ends, which lost 1 base and 2 bases, there was a span of 6 bases. The CDR3 is 13 amino acids. The CDR3 sequence is CASSLSAPYEQYF. The CDR3 nucleotides are TGTGCCAGCAGTTTATCAGCGCCCTACGAGCAGTACTTC.